A selection of T cell receptor beta chains follows, all from one sample in a study of tumour-infiltrating T cells in Burkitt lymphoma. The table came from immunoSEQ multiplex PCR; TCRdb's copy has only in-frame clones and leaves some out. Among about 1,400 clones listed, roughly 93% were seen once. The sample was tumor tissue. These receptor sequences come from a human donor with diffuse large B-cell lymphoma. Both conserved end residues are part of each CDR3. The D gene is left open where the match is weak. Clone size is shown for a subset of rows, as once, few, many or a class of expanded clone.

clone size,J gene,D gene,V gene,CDR3 protein,CDR3 DNA
.,TRBJ2-7,.,TRBV13,CASSIRSDWLSSYEQYF,TGTGCCAGCAGCATTAGGTCCGACTGGCTGAGCTCCTACGAGCAGTACTTC
.,TRBJ1-2,.,TRBV29-1,CSVEELQSGYTF,TGCAGCGTTGAAGAGCTTCAGAGTGGCTACACCTTC
.,TRBJ2-2,TRBD2,TRBV7-8,CASRLAGGNTGELFF,TGTGCCAGCAGACTAGCGGGAGGCAACACCGGGGAGCTGTTTTTT
.,TRBJ2-2,TRBD2,TRBV9,CASSVGGSSRTGELFF,TGTGCCAGCAGCGTAGGCGGGAGTTCGCGGACCGGGGAGCTGTTTTTT
.,TRBJ1-2,TRBD1,TRBV5-6,CASSGDRGLDGYTF,TGTGCCAGCAGCGGGGACAGGGGGCTTGATGGCTACACCTTC
.,TRBJ2-5,TRBD2,TRBV27,CASTLTSGTQETQYF,TGTGCCAGCACGTTAACTAGCGGGACTCAAGAGACCCAGTACTTC
.,TRBJ1-6,.,TRBV10-3,CATLSGTRGSPLHF,TGTGCCACCCTTTCCGGGACCAGGGGTTCACCCCTCCACTTT
.,TRBJ2-7,.,TRBV25-1,CASSELGQPVYEQYF,TGTGCCAGCAGTGAATTAGGACAGCCGGTCTACGAGCAGTACTTC
.,TRBJ2-5,TRBD2,TRBV5-1,CASSLVLAGGPETQYF,TGCGCCAGCAGCTTGGTACTAGCGGGAGGGCCTGAGACCCAGTACTTC
.,TRBJ2-5,TRBD2,TRBV7-2,CASSLRPGLAGGPGETQYF,TGTGCCAGCAGCCTTAGACCGGGACTAGCGGGAGGGCCTGGGGAGACCCAGTACTTC
.,TRBJ2-4,.,TRBV29-1,CSGRSAGTGAGNIQYF,TGCAGCGGGAGGTCCGCGGGCACCGGGGCAGGAAACATTCAGTACTTC
.,TRBJ1-6,.,TRBV30,CAWSSGGAGSYNSPLHF,TGTGCCTGGAGTTCTGGGGGGGCGGGCTCCTATAATTCACCCCTCCACTTT
.,TRBJ2-2,TRBD1,TRBV7-2,CASSPFGTGINTGELFF,TGTGCCAGCAGCCCATTCGGGACAGGGATTAACACCGGGGAGCTGTTTTTT
.,TRBJ2-3,.,TRBV7-9,CASSGGIRTDTQYF,TGTGCCAGCAGCGGAGGGATACGCACAGATACGCAGTATTTT
few,TRBJ1-4,.,TRBV5-1,CASSVDTNNEKLFF,TGCGCCAGCAGCGTTGACACGAATAATGAAAAACTGTTTTTT
.,TRBJ1-5,.,TRBV25-1,CASSEYGGIQPQHF,TGTGCCAGCAGTGAATATGGGGGGATCCAGCCCCAGCATTTT
.,TRBJ2-7,TRBD1,TRBV7-2,CASSSTGDISYEQYF,TGTGCCAGCAGCTCGACAGGGGACATCTCCTACGAGCAGTACTTC
.,TRBJ2-3,.,TRBV2,CASSEGTRFSTDTQYF,TGTGCCAGCAGTGAGGGGACTCGGTTTAGCACAGATACGCAGTATTTT
.,TRBJ2-1,TRBD2,TRBV4-1,CASSQAGGGRNEQFF,TGCGCCAGCAGCCAAGCCGGGGGAGGGAGGAATGAGCAGTTCTTC
.,TRBJ2-7,.,TRBV7-9,CASSYSESSYEQYF,TGTGCCAGCAGCTATAGCGAGAGCTCCTACGAGCAGTACTTC
.,TRBJ2-7,.,TRBV5-8,CASSLGGGGSNEQYF,TGTGCCAGCAGCCTCGGGGGTGGAGGGAGCAACGAGCAGTACTTC
.,TRBJ1-1,.,TRBV18,CASSPVRGERAFF,TGTGCCAGCTCACCCGTACGGGGGGAAAGAGCTTTCTTT
.,TRBJ2-3,.,TRBV7-2,CASSSLNTDTQYF,TGTGCCAGCAGCTCCCTAAACACAGATACGCAGTATTTT
.,TRBJ1-1,TRBD1,TRBV7-9,CASSFRDRGPTEAFF,TGTGCCAGCAGCTTCCGGGACAGGGGGCCAACTGAAGCTTTCTTT
.,TRBJ2-7,.,TRBV9,CASSVASFYEQYF,TGTGCCAGCAGCGTAGCTTCTTTCTACGAGCAGTACTTC
.,TRBJ1-6,.,TRBV9,CATSVGSYNSPLHF,TGTGCCACCAGTGTTGGGTCCTATAATTCACCCCTCCACTTT
.,TRBJ2-2,TRBD2,TRBV7-2,CASSLGSSGRARELFF,TGTGCCAGCAGCTTAGGATCTAGCGGGAGGGCCCGGGAGCTGTTTTTT
.,TRBJ2-7,TRBD1,TRBV2,CASRASGQVLPYEQYF,TGTGCCAGCAGGGCGTCGGGACAGGTCTTACCCTACGAGCAGTACTTC
.,TRBJ2-2,.,TRBV6-5,CASSSAMNTGELFF,TGTGCCAGCAGCTCGGCGATGAACACCGGGGAGCTGTTTTTT
.,TRBJ1-2,.,TRBV19,CASSQIAASYGYTF,TGTGCCAGTAGTCAGATCGCGGCCTCCTATGGCTACACCTTC
large,TRBJ2-7,TRBD2,TRBV4-3,CASSPGTSGTYEQYF,TGCGCCAGCAGCCCCGGGACTAGCGGAACCTACGAGCAGTACTTC
.,TRBJ2-2,.,TRBV7-2,CASSLMRNSANTGELFF,TGTGCCAGCAGCTTAATGAGGAACAGCGCGAACACCGGGGAGCTGTTTTTT
.,TRBJ2-3,.,TRBV15,CATSEGLALDTQYF,TGTGCCACCAGCGAGGGTTTAGCCCTAGATACGCAGTATTTT
.,TRBJ2-1,.,TRBV19,CASSLKGSNNEQFF,TGTGCCAGTAGTTTGAAAGGGTCCAACAATGAGCAGTTCTTC
.,TRBJ2-5,TRBD2,TRBV10-3,CAISEWGGIGETQYF,TGTGCCATCAGTGAGTGGGGGGGGATCGGAGAGACCCAGTACTTC
.,TRBJ1-4,.,TRBV7-2,CASSSAGFNEKLFF,TGTGCCAGCAGCTCGGCGGGATTTAATGAAAAACTGTTTTTT
.,TRBJ1-3,.,TRBV9,CASSVGGLYSGNTIYF,TGTGCCAGCAGCGTGGGGGGTCTTTACTCTGGAAACACCATATATTTT
.,TRBJ1-2,TRBD1,TRBV10-3,CAIRSPGQAWGVFWDPDGYGYTF,TGTGCCATCAGGTCCCCGGGACAGGCCTGGGGGGTCTTCTGGGACCCGGATGGCTATGGCTACACCTTC
once,TRBJ2-1,TRBD2,TRBV27,CASSLSASGPYNEQFF,TGTGCCAGCAGTTTATCGGCTAGCGGACCCTACAATGAGCAGTTCTTC
.,TRBJ2-1,TRBD2,TRBV25-1,CASSDLHLGAGVSNEQFF,TGTGCCAGCAGTGACCTCCACTTAGGAGCGGGAGTTTCCAATGAGCAGTTCTTC
.,TRBJ2-5,.,TRBV5-6,CASSLISQALGFQETQYF,TGTGCCAGCAGCTTGATTTCCCAGGCATTGGGTTTCCAAGAGACCCAGTACTTC